The next 28 T cell receptor beta chains were all read from a single sample in a study of shared clonotypes between healthy human individuals. Repertoires were generated with immunoSEQ multiplex PCR, while TCRdb's copy carries only in-frame clones and drops some. There are approximately 590,000 clones in the sample; 95% occur only once, and about 0.11% lies in the top ten. Naive CD8 cells lacked CD45RO and underwent positive selection for CCR7, leaving out terminally differentiated effector memory CD45RA+ cells. The sequencing sample was made of naive CD8+ T cells sorted from blood. These receptors came from a woman under 40 in good health.

J is TRBJ1-2 and V is TRBV28; 8 bases line up with TRBD1. V was pared by 6 bases and J by 0 bases, with 9 bases of the junction left unmatched. Germline loops: CDR1 MDHEN, CDR2 SYDVKM. The CDR3 has 16 amino acids. The CDR3 protein is CASSPDREAANYGYTF. Written as DNA, the CDR3 is TGTGCCAGCAGCCCGGACAGGGAAGCAGCTAACTATGGCTACACCTTC.

A note on this clone: Other DNA sequences in this specimen translate into the identical CDR3. The chain carries TRBV28 and TRBJ2-7, with D hard to call. The CDR3 length is 13 residues. CDR1 MDHEN and CDR2 SYDVKM come from the germline V gene. The ends were cut back, 5 bases at V and 0 bases at J, with 8 bases in the middle. The CDR3 protein is CASSPSDSYEQYF. CDR3 nucleotides: TGTGCCAGCAGTCCTTCCGACTCCTACGAGCAGTACTTC.

The chain is built from TRBV7-9 and TRBJ1-3; D uncertain. Trimming left V 7 bases short and J 1 base short, with 17 bases between. This CDR3 region has 16 residues. Germline CDR1 reads SEHNR; CDR2 reads FQNEAQ (reference sequence). The CDR3 here is CASIPPAGLSGNTIYF. Here the CDR3 DNA reads TGTGCCAGCATCCCTCCTGCCGGGTTATCTGGAAACACCATATATTTT.

The V gene is TRBV28, the J gene TRBJ2-1, with D perhaps matching TRBD1 (6 bases). The CDR3 extends over 13 amino acids. CDR1 is MDHEN, CDR2 SYDVKM, per germline. V lost 8 bases and J 3 bases, leaving 11 bases between the germline ends. In DNA, the CDR3 is TGTGCCAGCGCCGACAGGAGCTACAATGAGCAGTTCTTC. Translation gives CASADRSYNEQFF.

CDR3 region: CASSPQVPNTEAFF. Written as DNA, the CDR3 is TGTGCCAGCTCACCACAGGTACCGAACACTGAAGCTTTCTTT. The chain is built from TRBV18 and TRBJ1-1; no firm D call. From germline, CDR1 is KGHSH and CDR2 LQKENI. Between the trimmed V and J ends, which lost 1 base and 1 base, there was a span of 7 bases. The CDR3 sequence is 14 residues long.

The V and J genes are TRBV7-2 and TRBJ1-2; D is possibly TRBD1 (5 bases). Germline CDR1 and CDR2: SGHTA and FQGNSA. The CDR3 has 16 amino acids. The ends were cut back, 5 bases at V and 1 base at J, with 17 bases in the middle. CDR3 bases: TGTGCCAGCAGCCTGGGACGTGAGAACCGTAACTATGGCTACACCTTC. This translates into CASSLGRENRNYGYTF.

This chain connects TRBV27 to TRBJ2-7; 8 bases align to TRBD1. Unmatched junction bases numbered 11, after V lost 0 bases and J lost 7 bases. Germline V gives CDR1 MNHEY, CDR2 SMNVEV (reference sequence). The CDR3 contains 16 residues. The CDR3 DNA reads TGTGCCAGCAGTTTATCCCCCGGGACAGGTTCTCATGAGCAGTACTTC. Protein: CASSLSPGTGSHEQYF.

The J gene is TRBJ1-1, the V gene TRBV19; 7 bases agree with TRBD1. The CDR3 extends over 16 amino acids. The germline V gene has CDR1 LNHDA and CDR2 SQIVND (reference sequence). V trimming: 7 bases; J trimming: 4 bases; junction bases outside the gene matches: 15. This CDR3 reads CASTNLQGRRSTEAFF. The CDR3 DNA is TGTGCCAGTACCAATCTACAGGGGCGTAGGAGCACTGAAGCTTTCTTT.

The chain employs TRBV5-6 and TRBJ2-6, with TRBD2 matching over 7 bases. There are 18 residues in the CDR3. V dropped 1 base and J dropped 0; count of bases not matched to a gene: 7. Germline CDR1 is SGHDT and CDR2 is YYEEEE. This chain's CDR3 is CASSLRLGGGSGANVLTF. The CDR3 DNA follows: TGTGCCAGCAGCTTGAGGTTGGGCGGGGGCTCTGGGGCCAACGTCCTGACTTTC.

The chain carries TRBV5-1 and TRBJ2-1; D gene uncertain. The CDR3 extends over 17 amino acids. Trimming shortened V by 0 bases and J by 7 bases, and 20 bases separated the two germline ends. CDR1 is SGHRS, CDR2 YFSETQ, per germline. CDR3 loop: CASSLGVGKGAENEQFF. The CDR3 region has the DNA TGCGCCAGCAGCTTGGGAGTAGGGAAGGGTGCAGAGAATGAGCAGTTCTTC.

About this clone itself: One junction end does not reproduce the germline sequence, and a read error may be involved. The J gene is TRBJ1-1, the V gene TRBV15; perhaps TRBD1 as D (5 bases). The CDR3 totals 13 residues. CDR1 LNHNV and CDR2 YYDKDF come from the germline V gene (reference sequence). CDR3: CATSTRSVPGRNF. The CDR3 coding sequence is TGTGCCACCAGCACGCGATCTGTACCGGGACGGAATTTT. Filled out from reference TRBV15 and TRBJ1-1, the complete variable domain reads DAMVIQNPRYQVTQFGKPVTLSCSQTLNHNVMYWYQQKSSQAPKLLFHYYDKDFNNEADTPDNFQSRRPNTSFCFLDIRSPGLGDTAMYLCATSTRSVPGRNFGQGTRLTVV.

This clone was counted between two and nine times. The chain employs TRBV6-1 and TRBJ2-2; D unresolved. Trimming stripped 1 base from V and 1 base from J, with 1 base between. The CDR3 consists of 13 residues. Per the germline V gene, CDR1 is MNHNS and CDR2 is SASEGT. CDR3 sequence: CASSEENTGELFF. Here the CDR3 DNA reads TGTGCCAGCAGTGAAGAGAACACCGGGGAGCTGTTTTTT.

The V gene is TRBV19, the J gene TRBJ2-1; D is undetermined. Germline V gives CDR1 LNHDA, CDR2 SQIVND (reference sequence). The ends were cut back, 9 bases at V and 0 bases at J, with 12 bases in the middle. This CDR3 comprises 14 residues. CDR3 region: CASQYGVSYNEQFF. The CDR3 nucleotides read TGTGCCAGCCAATATGGGGTCTCCTACAATGAGCAGTTCTTC.

The chain joins TRBV10-3 to TRBJ1-3; D call uncertain. CDR3 size: 15 residues. Per the germline V gene, CDR1 is ENHRY and CDR2 is SYGVKD. V lost 0 bases to trimming and J lost 3 bases, with 9 bases between them. As DNA, the CDR3 is TGTGCCATCAGTGAGTCGGGCAGCCATGGAAACACCATATATTTT. Protein sequence: CAISESGSHGNTIYF.

This chain connects TRBV5-1 to TRBJ2-1; TRBD1 is a possible D gene (6 bases). This CDR3 is built from 14 residues. Germline V CDR1 and CDR2: SGHRS, YFSETQ. The ends were cut back, 4 bases at V and 4 bases at J, with 12 bases in the middle. The CDR3: CASSILDSYNEQFF. CDR3 coding DNA: TGCGCCAGCAGCATCTTGGACAGTTACAATGAGCAGTTCTTC. Drawing the rest from reference TRBV5-1 and TRBJ2-1, the complete variable domain is KAGVTQTPRYLIKTRGQQVTLSCSPISGHRSVSWYQQTPGQGLQFLFEYFSETQRNKGNFPGRFSGRQFSNSRSEMNVSTLELGDSALYLCASSILDSYNEQFFGPGTRLTVL.

To note about this clone: The same CDR3 also results from other DNA sequences found in this sample. The J gene is TRBJ2-2, the V gene TRBV28, with TRBD2 as a possible D gene (5 bases). V was cut by 3 bases and J by 4 bases, with 9 bases left in between. Germline V gene sequence: CDR1 MDHEN, CDR2 SYDVKM. The CDR3 is 14 amino acids. This CDR3 reads CASSFSGSTGELFF. The CDR3 DNA reads TGTGCCAGCAGTTTTTCGGGAAGCACCGGGGAGCTGTTTTTT.

This clone was counted a single time. This sequence joins TRBV11-2 and TRBJ2-7, with TRBD1 matching over 8 bases. With 4 bases clipped from V and 4 bases from J, the junction kept 6 bases outside the gene matches. The CDR3 is 14 residues long. Germline CDR1 is SGHAT and CDR2 is FQNNGV. CDR3 coding DNA: TGTGCCAGCAGCTGGGAGCAGGGGGCTTACGAGCAGTACTTC. It translates to CASSWEQGAYEQYF. Full variable domain (rest looked up from reference TRBV11-2 and TRBJ2-7): EAGVAQSPRYKIIEKRQSVAFWCNPISGHATLYWYQQILGQGPKLLIQFQNNGVVDDSQLPKDRFSAERLKGVDSTLKIQPAKLEDSAVYLCASSWEQGAYEQYFGPGTRLTVT.

V gene TRBV5-8 combines with J gene TRBJ2-5, with D hard to call. The length of the CDR3 is 16 residues. V was pared by 0 bases and J by 4 bases, with 16 bases between. Germline lookup yields CDR1 SGHTS and CDR2 YDEGEE. CDR3 DNA sequence: TGTGCCAGCAGCTTGGAAGGTTGGACGTGGAGAGAGACCCAGTACTTC. It is translated as CASSLEGWTWRETQYF.

The J gene is TRBJ2-7, the V gene TRBV28; possibly TRBD1 for D (6 bases). V was shortened by 5 bases and J by 3 bases, with 20 bases between the two germline ends. The CDR3 runs to 16 residues. Looked up from germline, CDR1 is MDHEN and CDR2 is SYDVKM. The chain's CDR3 is CASSLSALGGNYEQYF. DNA for the CDR3: TGTGCCAGCAGTCTATCCGCCCTAGGGGGAAACTACGAGCAGTACTTC.

This chain uses TRBV13 with TRBJ2-7; D is uncertain. The CDR3 covers 13 residues. Trimming shortened V by 2 bases and J by 2 bases, and 7 bases separated the two germline ends. The germline gives CDR1 PRHDT, CDR2 FYEKMQ (reference sequence). The CDR3 region has the DNA TGTGCCAGCAGCTTAAACGGGCCCTACGAGCAGTACTTC. It codes for CASSLNGPYEQYF.

Notes on this clone: The same CDR3 arises from other DNA sequences in this sample as well. The chain uses TRBV11-2 and TRBJ2-7; 11 bases align to TRBD2. The CDR3 contains 14 residues. Germline assignment: CDR1 SGHAT and CDR2 FQNNGV. Trimming took 5 bases from V and 0 from J; bases not matched to a gene: 0. CDR3 protein: CASSLAGGSYEQYF. The CDR3 DNA reads as TGTGCCAGCAGCCTAGCGGGAGGCTCCTACGAGCAGTACTTC.

V gene TRBV6-5 combines with J gene TRBJ1-1; D gene uncertain. This CDR3 contains 13 residues. Trimming removed 7 bases from V and 4 bases from J, with 13 bases in between. The germline V gene has CDR1 MNHEY and CDR2 SVGAGI. The CDR3 sequence is CASTVGDGTEAFF. CDR3 nucleotide sequence: TGTGCCAGCACTGTCGGGGATGGCACTGAAGCTTTCTTT.

This clone appeared once. The CDR3 is CASSLASGTRHTDTQYF. The CDR3, as DNA: TGTGCCAGCAGCTTAGCCTCCGGGACTAGGCACACAGATACGCAGTATTTT. The V call is TRBV7-9, the J call TRBJ2-3, with TRBD2 matching 8 bases. Germline values: CDR1 SEHNR, CDR2 FQNEAQ (reference sequence). The junction had 7 bases not matched to a gene; V was cut back by 0 bases and J by 2 bases. There are 17 residues in the CDR3.

J is TRBJ2-7 and V is TRBV19, with a weak D call TRBD2 (5 bases). Germline V gene lookup returns CDR1 LNHDA and CDR2 SQIVND (reference sequence). V was shortened by 3 bases and J by 3 bases, with 30 bases between the two germline ends. The length of the CDR3 is 20 residues. The CDR3: CASSIGAGKKNHPIYYEQYF. The CDR3 nucleotides are TGTGCCAGTAGTATCGGAGCCGGGAAAAAAAATCACCCTATCTACTACGAGCAGTACTTC. Looking up the rest from reference TRBV19 and TRBJ2-7 gives the full variable domain: DGGITQSPKYLFRKEGQNVTLSCEQNLNHDAMYWYRQDPGQGLRLIYYSQIVNDFQKGDIAEGYSVSREKKESFPLTVTSAQKNPTAFYLCASSIGAGKKNHPIYYEQYFGPGTRLTVT.

This sequence joins TRBV7-8 and TRBJ2-7; 7 bases align to TRBD1. Germline V CDR1 and CDR2: SGHVS, FQNEAQ. The J segment lost 0 bases and the V segment lost 2 bases, leaving 4 bases of the junction unmatched. The CDR3 is 15 residues long. The CDR3 here is CASSLRDSLSYEQYF. Here the CDR3 DNA reads TGTGCCAGCAGCTTACGGGACAGCCTCTCCTACGAGCAGTACTTC.

This clone occurred once. The chain carries TRBV27 and TRBJ1-3; D is ambiguous. Germline CDR1 is MNHEY and CDR2 is SMNVEV (reference sequence). The CDR3 has 14 residues. The germline V and J ends were trimmed by 2 bases and 1 base, with 6 bases remaining between them. This CDR3 is CASSLGWSGNTIYF. The CDR3 DNA sequence: TGTGCCAGCAGTTTAGGGTGGTCTGGAAACACCATATATTTT.

The CDR3 region has the DNA TGCGCCAGCAGTCACTCACCCTACGAGCAGTACTTC. Protein: CASSHSPYEQYF. This chain links TRBV4-1 with TRBJ2-7; D is unclear. The V and J ends lost 6 bases and 2 bases respectively, with 8 bases between them. CDR3 length equals 12 residues. Per the germline V gene, CDR1 is MGHRA and CDR2 is YSYEKL.

The chain is built from TRBV5-1 and TRBJ2-7, with D possibly TRBD1 on 6 matching bases. V was pared by 3 bases and J by 3 bases, with 16 bases between. CDR1 SGHRS and CDR2 YFSETQ come from the germline V gene. CDR3 size: 15 residues. CDR3 residues: CASSYTGMRGYEQYF. CDR3 in DNA: TGCGCCAGCAGCTACACAGGGATGAGGGGCTACGAGCAGTACTTC.